The source of this T cell receptor beta chain is a study of blood T cell repertoires in COVID-19. Across the whole study: PBMCs, B-cell-depleted T cells, or T cells were the source of the cDNA or gDNA that made up the material.

Trimming took 0 bases from V and 0 from J, leaving 13 bases between them. Germline CDR1 reads SQVTM; CDR2 reads ANQGSEA. CDR3 size: 16 residues. Participants were placed into cohorts based on the clinical history they reported. As originally analysed: Researchers report that nucleated cell counts were estimated from reference gene primer amplification. The table came from immunoSEQ multiplex PCR; TCRdb's copy has only in-frame clones and leaves some out. That table furnishes V, J and clone size, whereas the DNA furnished D and trimming. Of 270,000 or so clones detected, 70% to 90% appear once; the ten largest clones hold roughly 3.9%.

The sample taken for sequencing was PBMCs or T cells enriched from blood (not recorded which). V and J are TRBV29-1 and TRBJ2-3; perhaps TRBD2 as D (5 bases). The source of this sequence is a woman aged 30 to 39 with acute COVID-19. CDR3 amino acids: CSVEDLEGLSTDTQYF. The CDR3 DNA reads as TGCAGCGTTGAAGATCTTGAGGGCCTGAGCACAGATACGCAGTATTTT.